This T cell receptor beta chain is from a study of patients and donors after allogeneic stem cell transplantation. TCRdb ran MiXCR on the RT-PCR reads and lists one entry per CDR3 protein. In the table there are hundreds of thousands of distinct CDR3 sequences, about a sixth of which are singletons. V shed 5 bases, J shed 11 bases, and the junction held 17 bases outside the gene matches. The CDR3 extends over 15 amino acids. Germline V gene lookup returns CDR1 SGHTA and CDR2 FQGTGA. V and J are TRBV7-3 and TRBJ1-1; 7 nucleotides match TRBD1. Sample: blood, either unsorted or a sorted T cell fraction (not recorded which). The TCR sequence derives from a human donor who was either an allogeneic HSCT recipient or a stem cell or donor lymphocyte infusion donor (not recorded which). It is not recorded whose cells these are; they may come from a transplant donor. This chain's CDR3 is CASSGSGTDLSLAFF. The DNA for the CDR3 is TGTGCCAGCAGCGGGTCCGGGACAGATCTATCCCTGGCTTTCTTT.